This TCR beta chain derives from a study of breast tumors, draining lymph nodes, adjacent tissues. Study-wide findings and caveats: That most tumor T cells come from lymph nodes remained unproven. Tumors had less TCR diversity than lymph nodes, more than nontumor tissue. Luminal-like breast cancer showed significantly greater tumor-nontumor repertoire similarity than basal-like breast cancer did. Findings are consistent with lymph node origin and intratumoral expansion of most tumor T cells.

With 2 bases clipped from V and 0 bases from J, the junction kept 5 bases outside the gene matches. CDR3 length: 16 residues. The V gene's germline CDR1 is SGHRS and CDR2 YFSETQ. TCRdb fed the multiplex PCR reads into MiXCR, producing one record per CDR3 protein. This table holds over 70,000 distinct CDR3 sequences, roughly 29% found once. This clonotype was counted ten times or more. The target antigen is unknown. Breast cancer patients provided tissue from their axillary draining lymph nodes. The source is a female donor with breast cancer. Some clones in this sample may be carry-over from other donors' samples. Sequencing was carried out using axillary lymph node tissue. The chain couples TRBV5-1 to TRBJ1-3; 7 bases map to TRBD1. For the CDR3, the DNA is TGCGCCAGCAGCTTAGGGGGACAGTCCTCTGGAAACACCATATATTTT. Protein: CASSLGGQSSGNTIYF.